A single sample gave rise to the 15 T cell receptor beta chains below, sequenced in a study of spatial heterogeneity in lung cancer. The study, taken as a whole, reports: The study found that expanded intratumoral alpha and beta TCR counts tracked tumor mutation counts.

TCRdb called the 5' RACE reads again in MiXCR, with one record for every CDR3 protein. Found here are over 10,000 distinct CDR3 sequences, roughly 5.6% of them singletons; the top ten hold 20% to 25%. The time point here: sample taken at primary tumor resection. Their cognate antigens are unknown. Sequencing used lung tumor tissue, obtained at surgery. All receptors derive from a male donor with early-stage non-small cell lung cancer.

There are a few counts of this clonotype. The J gene is TRBJ1-2, the V gene TRBV28; D is undetermined. V was pared by 5 bases and J by 8 bases, with 15 bases between. Per the germline V gene, CDR1 is MDHEN and CDR2 is SYDVKM. The CDR3 is made up of 13 amino acids. CDR3 DNA: TGTGCCAGCAGTACCCCGACGGGTAGGGGCTACACCTTC. This gives the protein CASSTPTGRGYTF.

This clonotype was detected many times. The V call is TRBV10-1, the J call TRBJ2-1; a possible D gene is TRBD1 (6 bases). Germline CDR1 is WNHNN and CDR2 is SYGVQD (reference sequence). With 3 bases removed from V and 4 bases from J, the gap between germline ends came to 10 bases. The length of the CDR3 is 14 residues. This CDR3 reads CASSESGQYNEQFF. Written as DNA, the CDR3 is TGCGCCAGCAGTGAATCCGGACAGTACAATGAGCAGTTCTTC.

This clonotype has at least ten counts. This chain links TRBV7-9 with TRBJ2-7, with TRBD1 matching 9 bases. V trimming: 1 base; J trimming: 3 bases; junction bases outside the gene matches: 7. CDR3 length: 16 residues. Germline V lookup: CDR1 SEHNR, CDR2 FQNEAQ (reference sequence). The CDR3, as DNA: TGTGCCAGCAGCTTAGTGGGGGGACAGGGACTCTACGAGCAGTACTTC. As protein: CASSLVGGQGLYEQYF.

This clonotype was counted at least ten times. The V gene is TRBV7-2, the J gene TRBJ2-1; D may be TRBD1 or TRBD2 (5 bases each). CDR1 SGHTA and CDR2 FQGNSA come from the germline V gene. The CDR3 has 15 amino acids. Trimming pared 3 bases from V and 4 bases from J, leaving 13 bases between. The CDR3 nucleotides are TGTGCCAGCAGCTTCCAGTATGGGGGATACAATGAGCAGTTCTTC. Translated: CASSFQYGGYNEQFF.

The chain links TRBV30 to TRBJ2-1; D uncertain. Trimming removed 2 bases at V and 0 bases at J, with 11 bases between. This CDR3 contains 15 residues. Per the germline V gene, CDR1 is GTSNPN and CDR2 is SVGIG (reference sequence). The CDR3 DNA reads TGTGCCTGGAGTTTTGGCTCGAGCTCCTACAATGAGCAGTTCTTC. This sequence encodes CAWSFGSSSYNEQFF.

This clonotype was recorded many times. The genes are TRBV20-1 and TRBJ1-4, with D possibly TRBD1 on 5 matching bases. CDR3 length equals 14 residues. V was clipped by 3 bases and J by 4 bases, with 12 bases between them. The germline gives CDR1 DFQATT, CDR2 SNEGSKA (reference sequence). The CDR3 protein is CSARAWDRNEKLFF. The CDR3 DNA reads TGCAGTGCTAGGGCGTGGGACCGTAATGAAAAACTGTTTTTT.

In its sample, this clonotype was seen many times. The rearrangement uses TRBV5-1 and TRBJ1-4, with D maybe TRBD1 (5 bases). Trimming removed 3 bases at V and 5 bases at J, with 11 bases between. The germline gives CDR1 SGHRS, CDR2 YFSETQ. The CDR3 extends over 14 amino acids. The CDR3 is CASSSGTVNEKLFF. The CDR3 DNA reads as TGCGCCAGCAGCTCGGGGACGGTCAATGAAAAACTGTTTTTT.

This clonotype was recorded at least ten times. The chain links TRBV20-1 to TRBJ2-1; TRBD1 or TRBD2 may be the D gene (5 bases each). CDR3 size: 11 residues. V lost 3 bases and J lost 9, with 9 bases in between. The germline V gene encodes CDR1 DFQATT and CDR2 SNEGSKA (reference sequence). The CDR3 spells CSASLGVEQFF. DNA of the CDR3: TGCAGTGCTAGCTTGGGGGTTGAGCAGTTCTTC.

Sample share makes this clonotype medium-sized. This sequence joins TRBV20-1 and TRBJ2-3; D call uncertain. Germline loops: CDR1 DFQATT, CDR2 SNEGSKA (reference sequence). The V end was cut by 6 bases, the J end by 4 bases, with 14 bases between. CDR3 length: 13 amino acids. The CDR3 nucleotides read TGCAGTGCCGTTAGGGTGTCCGCAGATACGCAGTATTTT. Amino acids: CSAVRVSADTQYF.

Comment on this clonotype: No conserved phenylalanine or tryptophan ends this CDR3, so it is likely a read error. The DNA is left out, because the CDR3 cannot be placed on it with certainty; the CDR3 is given as TCRdb lists it. The V gene is TRBV29-1, the J gene TRBJ2-7; the DNA was not used to check the table's D call, TRBD1. Both ends counted, the CDR3 spans 11 residues. Germline assignment: CDR1 SQVTM and CDR2 ANQGSEA. CDR3 sequence: CSLGRRDRGSE.

This clonotype was counted only a few times. V and J are TRBV7-2 and TRBJ1-2, with TRBD1 as a possible D gene (5 bases). Germline V gene lookup returns CDR1 SGHTA and CDR2 FQGNSA. Trimming took off 5 bases at V and 1 base at J, with 11 bases between the two ends. CDR3 length equals 14 residues. As DNA, the CDR3 is TGTGCCAGCAGCCACGGGACCTATAACTATGGCTACACCTTC. Translation: CASSHGTYNYGYTF.

The chain uses TRBV20-1 and TRBJ2-7; TRBD1 or TRBD2 may be the D gene (6 bases each). V lost 1 base and J 7 bases, leaving 17 bases between the germline ends. CDR3 length equals 14 residues. The germline gives CDR1 DFQATT, CDR2 SNEGSKA (reference sequence). The CDR3 protein is CSARGYGGREEQYF. CDR3 nucleotides: TGCAGTGCTAGAGGATATGGGGGGCGCGAGGAGCAGTACTTC.

This clonotype has a count of ten or more. The V gene is TRBV18, the J gene TRBJ2-3; D is tentatively TRBD1 or TRBD2 (5 bases each). This CDR3 contains 14 residues. The ends were cut back, 3 bases at V and 4 bases at J, with 11 bases in the middle. The germline V gene has CDR1 KGHSH and CDR2 LQKENI. CDR3 sequence (DNA): TGTGCCAGCTCACCTTCCGGGGCTCCAGATACGCAGTATTTT. Translating it yields CASSPSGAPDTQYF.

The table lists this clonotype with a few counts. V is TRBV6-5 and J is TRBJ1-6; TRBD1 matches at 8 bases. This CDR3 is 14 amino acids long. V was pared by 8 bases and J by 11 bases, with 11 bases of the junction left unmatched. Per the germline V gene, CDR1 is MNHEY and CDR2 is SVGAGI. The chain's CDR3 is CASEIRQGFPPLHF. CDR3 bases: TGTGCCAGCGAAATACGACAGGGGTTCCCACCCCTCCACTTT.

In this sample, this clonotype turned up a few times. Given a much more abundant clone one base away, this may be a read error. The V and J genes are TRBV28 and TRBJ2-7; no clear D gene. The CDR3 contains 11 residues. The V gene's germline CDR1 is MDHEN and CDR2 SYDVKM. Trimming removed 6 bases at V and 3 bases at J, with 6 bases between. The CDR3 DNA reads TGTGCCAGCAGCGAGAACTACGAGCAGTACTTC. The encoded protein is CASSENYEQYF.